The 24 T cell receptor beta chains below were found in one sample sequenced in a study of read filtering for tumor transcriptome and immune sequencing. This library used roughly 400 ng RNA and molecular barcoded adaptors spanning alpha/delta and beta/gamma chains. From the reads, TCRdb called clonotypes with MiXCR, one entry per CDR3 protein. Among some 120,000 distinct CDR3 sequences listed, approximately 12% were seen once. Sample: a population of CD138-negative cells sorted from bone marrow. All receptors derive from a donor at least 40 years old with multiple myeloma.

This clonotype has at least ten counts. A read error may explain this, as a much larger clone is one base away. CDR3 loop: CASSENRGYEKRFF. CDR3 DNA sequence: TGCGCCAGCAGTGAGAACAGGGGGTATGAAAAACGGTTTTTT. The chain links TRBV10-2 to TRBJ1-4; 8 bases agree with TRBD1. This CDR3 is built from 14 residues. Looked up from germline, CDR1 is WSHSY and CDR2 is SAAADI.

This rearrangement joins TRBV27 to TRBJ1-3, with TRBD1 identical over 8 bases. Per germline, CDR1 MNHEY and CDR2 SMNVEV (reference sequence). V gave up 6 bases and J gave up 0 bases; unmatched junction bases: 4. This CDR3 contains 15 residues. In nucleotides, the CDR3 is TGTGCCAGCAGCAGGGACAGGAGCTCTGGAAACACCATATATTTT. Its translation: CASSRDRSSGNTIYF.

In its sample, this clonotype was seen a few times. The chain couples TRBV2 to TRBJ2-5, with 7 nucleotides matching TRBD1. Looked up from germline, CDR1 is SNHLY and CDR2 is FYNNEI. V shed 7 bases and J 5 bases; nucleotides not matched to a gene: 19. This CDR3 contains 17 residues. The CDR3 spells CASTERTAAGGLETQYF. The CDR3 DNA is TGTGCCAGCACCGAAAGAACGGCGGCAGGGGGTTTGGAGACCCAGTACTTC.

As regards this clonotype: This sequence may be a read error, since a much larger clone differs from it by one base. Since no conserved phenylalanine or tryptophan closes the CDR3, a read error is the likely cause. The chain combines TRBV7-9 with TRBJ1-1; TRBD1 is a possible D gene (5 bases). The CDR3 has 13 amino acids. V dropped 3 bases and J dropped 4 bases, with 9 bases sitting between them. The germline CDR1 and CDR2 sequences are SEHNR and FQNEAQ (reference sequence). The CDR3: CASSFRGTTEAFS. The CDR3 DNA follows: TGTGCCAGCAGCTTCCGAGGGACCACTGAAGCTTTCTCT.

This clonotype has just a few counts. It may be a read error: a sequence one base away is much more abundant. The chain recombines TRBV28 with TRBJ2-3, with no clear D. The J call could be wrong; TRBJ1-5 is a better fit for the DNA end. The germline gives CDR1 MDHEN, CDR2 SYDVKM. This CDR3 has 14 residues. CDR3 residues: CASSFLLGTDTQHF. CDR3 sequence (DNA): TGTGCCAGCAGTTTTCTACTAGGCACAGATACGCAGCATTTT.

This clonotype was picked up many times. This sequence joins TRBV4-1 and TRBJ2-3; D may be TRBD2 (6 bases). The ends were cut back, 0 bases at V and 6 bases at J, with 16 bases in the middle. From germline, CDR1 is MGHRA and CDR2 YSYEKL. This CDR3 comprises 16 residues. The CDR3 region has the DNA TGCGCCAGCAGCCAAGATCGGGCGGGGCCGGGTGATACGCAGTATTTT. This gives the protein CASSQDRAGPGDTQYF.

In this sample, this clonotype turned up many times. Mismatch with germline at one junction end may stem from a read error. The chain employs TRBV27 and TRBJ1-4, with 7 nucleotides matching TRBD1. The CDR3 is 17 residues long. Looked up from germline, CDR1 is MNHEY and CDR2 is SMNVEV (reference sequence). CDR3 sequence (DNA): TGCGCCAGCAGTTCAAGTTCCGGGACAGCCCGTAATGAAAAACTGTTTTTT. It encodes CASSSSSGTARNEKLFF.

The table lists this clonotype with many counts. CDR3 sequence reads: CASSPPQGPYNEQFF. Written as DNA, the CDR3 is TGTGCCAGCTCACCACCGCAGGGCCCCTACAATGAGCAGTTCTTC. The J gene is TRBJ2-1, the V gene TRBV18, with D tentatively TRBD1 (5 bases). The CDR3 contains 15 residues. Germline CDR1 reads KGHSH; CDR2 reads LQKENI. Trimming took 0 bases from V and 2 from J, leaving 8 bases between them.

Many counts were recorded for this clonotype. V is TRBV5-1 and J is TRBJ2-7; 8 bases are shared with TRBD1. The germline V gene encodes CDR1 SGHRS and CDR2 YFSETQ. The CDR3 is made up of 14 amino acids. Trimming took 2 bases from V and 3 from J; bases not matched to a gene: 4. The CDR3 here is CASSFGGQGYEQYF. The CDR3 DNA reads as TGCGCCAGCAGCTTCGGAGGACAGGGCTACGAGCAGTACTTC.

This clonotype was seen ten or more times. The chain links TRBV19 to TRBJ2-3, with TRBD2 matching over 8 bases. V shed 10 bases, J shed 5 bases, and the junction held 11 bases outside the gene matches. This CDR3 spans 14 amino acids. The germline CDR1 and CDR2 sequences are LNHDA and SQIVND (reference sequence). The CDR3 sequence: CATARSGKVDTQYF. For the CDR3, the DNA is TGTGCCACCGCCCGTAGCGGGAAGGTAGATACGCAGTATTTT.

This clonotype was found a few times. V is TRBV3-1 and J is TRBJ1-1; D ambiguous. Germline V CDR1 and CDR2: LGHDT, YNNKEL (reference sequence). The CDR3 covers 17 residues. V was pared by 2 bases and J by 1 base, with 17 bases between. This CDR3 reads CASSQFTVSEPNTEAFF. Here the CDR3 DNA reads TGTGCCAGCAGCCAATTTACGGTATCGGAACCGAACACTGAAGCTTTCTTT.

Details on this clonotype: A much larger clone lies a single base off, so this may be a read error. The V and J genes are TRBV29-1 and TRBJ2-6; D may be TRBD1 or TRBD2 (5 bases each). Germline CDR1 reads SQVTM; CDR2 reads ANQGSEA. V shed 4 bases and J shed 2 bases, with 12 bases lying between them. The CDR3 has 15 residues. CDR3 bases: TGCAGCGTTGGGGACCGATTCACTGGGGCCAACGTCCTGACTTTC. This codes for CSVGDRFTGANVLTF.

This clonotype was counted ten times or more. The chain couples TRBV5-1 to TRBJ2-1; D uncertain. CDR1 and CDR2 (germline): SGHRS, YFSETQ. The CDR3 contains 13 residues. V lost 6 bases and J lost 9, with 16 bases in between. The CDR3 DNA reads as TGCGCCAGCACCCCCCTCGGCACGGGTGAGCAGTTCTTC. Its translation is CASTPLGTGEQFF.

This clonotype was recorded at least ten times. The V gene is TRBV5-6, the J gene TRBJ1-1; weak D call: TRBD1 (5 bases). Per germline, CDR1 SGHDT and CDR2 YYEEEE. V lost 1 base and J lost 3, with 13 bases in between. CDR3 size: 15 residues. The CDR3 region is CASSLMVDRYTEAFF. CDR3 in DNA: TGTGCCAGCAGCTTGATGGTAGACAGATACACTGAAGCTTTCTTT.

This clonotype came up many times. The CDR3 DNA reads as TGTGCCTGGAACTTAGGGGGAGGAGACAATGAGCAGTTCTTC. Residues: CAWNLGGGDNEQFF. This chain joins TRBV30 and TRBJ2-1, with D possibly being TRBD1 or TRBD2 (6 bases each). V was clipped by 4 bases and J by 5 bases, with 15 bases between them. The CDR3 has 14 amino acids. Germline assignment: CDR1 GTSNPN and CDR2 SVGIG (reference sequence).

At least ten counts were recorded for this clonotype. The V and J genes are TRBV7-9 and TRBJ2-3; 10 bases map to TRBD2. CDR3 length: 14 residues. V lost 3 bases, J lost 6 bases, and 3 bases stayed unmatched. Germline loops: CDR1 SEHNR, CDR2 FQNEAQ (reference sequence). The CDR3 DNA sequence: TGTGCCAGCAGCTTTACTAGCGGGATTGATACGCAGTATTTT. Translation: CASSFTSGIDTQYF.

At least ten counts were recorded for this clonotype. The V and J genes are TRBV7-2 and TRBJ2-2, with no clear D. The CDR3 is 14 amino acids. V shed 4 bases and J shed 5 bases, with 11 bases lying between them. CDR1 and CDR2 from the germline V gene are SGHTA and FQGNSA. As DNA, the CDR3 is TGTGCCAGCAGCTCCGAAACGGTTACCGGGGAGCTGTTTTTT. Its translation: CASSSETVTGELFF.

This clonotype occurred many times. The rearrangement links TRBV5-1 to TRBJ2-7, with D perhaps being TRBD1 or TRBD2 (6 bases each). V dropped 7 bases and J dropped 1 base, with 18 bases sitting between them. Looked up from germline, CDR1 is SGHRS and CDR2 is YFSETQ. This CDR3 is 15 amino acids long. The CDR3 region has the DNA TGCGCCAGCCGCCCTGGGGGGCAACTGTCCTACGAGCAGTACTTC. It codes for CASRPGGQLSYEQYF.

In its sample, this clonotype was seen many times. CDR3 amino acids: CASSLEDYGYTF. The CDR3 coding sequence is TGTGCCAGCAGTTTGGAAGACTATGGCTACACCTTC. The rearrangement uses TRBV28 and TRBJ1-2, with D hard to call. The CDR3 covers 12 residues. Trimming stripped 3 bases from V and 3 bases from J, with 5 bases between. Germline CDR1 reads MDHEN; CDR2 reads SYDVKM.

This clonotype has a count of ten or more. One junction end disagrees with the germline gene, perhaps due to a read error. The rearrangement joins TRBV20-1 to TRBJ1-1; D unclear. The germline V gene encodes CDR1 DFQATT and CDR2 SNEGSKA (reference sequence). The CDR3 loop spans 11 amino acids. The CDR3 DNA reads TGCAGTGCTTGGAGGAACCCTGAAGCTTTCTTT. It codes for CSAWRNPEAFF.

This clonotype was observed many times. The chain carries TRBV7-3 and TRBJ1-1; TRBD1 is a possible D gene (5 bases). Germline CDR1 SGHTA, CDR2 FQGTGA. V was shortened by 3 bases and J by 1 base, with 12 bases between the two germline ends. The CDR3 has 15 amino acids. CDR3 in amino acids: CASSFTGGSNTEAFF. In DNA form, the CDR3 reads TGTGCCAGCAGCTTTACGGGGGGATCGAACACTGAAGCTTTCTTT.

On this clonotype: A read error is the likely source, as a far larger clone sits one nucleotide away. V usage is TRBV3-1 and J usage is TRBJ2-7; 8 nucleotides align to TRBD2. Germline CDR1 and CDR2: LGHDT and YNNKEL (reference sequence). The CDR3 extends over 14 amino acids. The J segment lost 7 bases and the V segment lost 8 bases, leaving 13 bases of the junction unmatched. The CDR3 is CASSRGAGYNEQYF. The DNA for the CDR3 is TGTGCCAGCTCGCGGGGGGCAGGATACAATGAGCAGTACTTC.

This clonotype was recorded at least ten times. The chain uses TRBV29-1 and TRBJ1-4, with TRBD1 as a possible D gene (6 bases). V lost 6 bases and J 4 bases, leaving 9 bases between the germline ends. The CDR3 covers 12 residues. In germline, CDR1 is SQVTM, CDR2 ANQGSEA. The CDR3 loop is CSVRDNNEKLFF. In DNA form, the CDR3 reads TGCAGCGTCCGGGACAATAATGAAAAACTGTTTTTT.

This clonotype came up many times. The rearrangement joins TRBV29-1 to TRBJ2-4; 8 bases align to TRBD1. V gave up 1 base and J gave up 6 bases; unmatched junction bases: 8. This CDR3 spans 15 amino acids. Germline V CDR1 and CDR2: SQVTM, ANQGSEA. The CDR3 spells CSVEVADRVRNIQYF. In DNA, the CDR3 is TGCAGCGTTGAAGTGGCGGACAGGGTCAGAAACATTCAGTACTTC.